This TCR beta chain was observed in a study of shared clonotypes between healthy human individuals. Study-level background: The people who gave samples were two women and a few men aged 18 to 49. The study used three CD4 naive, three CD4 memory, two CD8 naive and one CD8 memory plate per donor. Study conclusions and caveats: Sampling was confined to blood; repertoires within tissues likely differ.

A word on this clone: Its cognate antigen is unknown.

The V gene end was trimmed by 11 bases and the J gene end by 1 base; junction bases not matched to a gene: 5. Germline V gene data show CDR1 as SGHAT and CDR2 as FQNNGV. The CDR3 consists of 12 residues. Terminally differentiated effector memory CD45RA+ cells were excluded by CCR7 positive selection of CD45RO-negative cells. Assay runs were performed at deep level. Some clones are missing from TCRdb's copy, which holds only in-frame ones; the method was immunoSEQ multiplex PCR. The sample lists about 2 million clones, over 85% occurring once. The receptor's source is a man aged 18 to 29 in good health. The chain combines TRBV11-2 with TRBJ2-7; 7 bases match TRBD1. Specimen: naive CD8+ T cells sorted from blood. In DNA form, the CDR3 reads TGTGCCTCGCAGGGGGTTTCCTACGAGCAGTACTTC. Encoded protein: CASQGVSYEQYF.